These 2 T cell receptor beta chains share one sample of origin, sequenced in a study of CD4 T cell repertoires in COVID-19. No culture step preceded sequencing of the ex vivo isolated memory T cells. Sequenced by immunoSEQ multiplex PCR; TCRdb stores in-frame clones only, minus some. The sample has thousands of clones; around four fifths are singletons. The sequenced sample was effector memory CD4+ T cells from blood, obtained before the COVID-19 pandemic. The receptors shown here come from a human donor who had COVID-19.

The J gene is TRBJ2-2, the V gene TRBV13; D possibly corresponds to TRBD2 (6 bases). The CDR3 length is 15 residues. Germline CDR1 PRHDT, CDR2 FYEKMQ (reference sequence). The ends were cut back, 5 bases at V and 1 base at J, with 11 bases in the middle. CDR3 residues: CASSLRGRNTGELFF. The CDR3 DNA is TGTGCCAGCAGCCTACGGGGGAGGAACACCGGGGAGCTGTTTTTT.

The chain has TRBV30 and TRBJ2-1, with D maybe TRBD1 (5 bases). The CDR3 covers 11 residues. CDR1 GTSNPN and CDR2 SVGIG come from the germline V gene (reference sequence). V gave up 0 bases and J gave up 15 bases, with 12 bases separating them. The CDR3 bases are TGTGCCTGGAGTGTGGGGCAGGGAAGGTTCTTC. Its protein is CAWSVGQGRFF.